This TCR beta chain was sequenced for a study of T cells after yellow fever vaccination. Template-switching 5'RACE yielded the TCR cDNA; a universal primer site and UMIs were added in the process. From the 5' RACE reads, TCRdb called clonotypes with MiXCR, one entry per CDR3 protein. This sample has more than 300,000 distinct CDR3 sequences, with around 7% found just once. Germline assignment: CDR1 MNHNY and CDR2 SVGAGI (reference sequence). V trimming: 10 bases; J trimming: 2 bases; junction bases outside the gene matches: 24. This CDR3 contains 20 residues. The chain has TRBV6-6 and TRBJ2-2; TRBD2 matches 8 bases. The clonotype was recovered from a man aged 18 to 35 who received the YFV17D yellow fever vaccine. Sequenced here: PBMCs, sampled roughly 46 days after the first yellow fever vaccination. CDR3 DNA: TGTGCCACCCAAAGGGGGATAGGCGGGGGGTTTGAATCTAACACCGGGGAGCTGTTTTTT. Translated: CATQRGIGGGFESNTGELFF.